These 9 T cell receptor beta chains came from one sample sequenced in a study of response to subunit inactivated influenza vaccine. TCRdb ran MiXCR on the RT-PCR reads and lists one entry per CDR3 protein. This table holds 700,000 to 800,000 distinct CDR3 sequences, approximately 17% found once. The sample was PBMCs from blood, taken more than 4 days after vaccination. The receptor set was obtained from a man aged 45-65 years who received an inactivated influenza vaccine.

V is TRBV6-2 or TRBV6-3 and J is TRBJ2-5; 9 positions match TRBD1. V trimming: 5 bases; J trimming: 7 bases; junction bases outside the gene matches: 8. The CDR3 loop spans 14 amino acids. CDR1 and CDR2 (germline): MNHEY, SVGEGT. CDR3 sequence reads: CASSTYRGRGTQYF. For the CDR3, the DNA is TGTGCCAGCAGTACGTACAGGGGGCGCGGGACCCAGTACTTC.

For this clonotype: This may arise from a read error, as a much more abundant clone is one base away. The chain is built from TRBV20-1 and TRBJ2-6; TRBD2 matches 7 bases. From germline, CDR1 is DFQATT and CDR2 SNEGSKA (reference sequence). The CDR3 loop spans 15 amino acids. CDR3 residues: CSAHPGGTGAYVLTF. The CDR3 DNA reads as TGCAGTGCTCATCCGGGGGGTACCGGGGCCTACGTCCTGACTTTC.

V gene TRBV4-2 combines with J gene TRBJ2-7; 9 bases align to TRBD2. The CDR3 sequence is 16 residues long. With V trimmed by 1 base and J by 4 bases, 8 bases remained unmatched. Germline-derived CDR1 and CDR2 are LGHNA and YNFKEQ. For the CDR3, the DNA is TGTGCCAGCAGCCAAGGGCGGCGGGGGGGCCGGTACGAGCAGTACTTC. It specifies CASSQGRRGGRYEQYF.

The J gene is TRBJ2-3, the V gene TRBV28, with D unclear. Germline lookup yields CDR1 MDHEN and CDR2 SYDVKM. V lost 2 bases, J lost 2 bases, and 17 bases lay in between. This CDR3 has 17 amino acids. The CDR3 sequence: CASSLLQIWGNTDTQYF. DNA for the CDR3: TGTGCCAGCAGTTTACTCCAGATCTGGGGAAACACAGATACGCAGTATTTT. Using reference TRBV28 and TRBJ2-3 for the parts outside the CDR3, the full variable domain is DVKVTQSSRYLVKRTGEKVFLECVQDMDHENMFWYRQDPGLGLRLIYFSYDVKMKEKGDIPEGYSVSREKKERFSLILESASTNQTSMYLCASSLLQIWGNTDTQYFGPGTRLTVL.

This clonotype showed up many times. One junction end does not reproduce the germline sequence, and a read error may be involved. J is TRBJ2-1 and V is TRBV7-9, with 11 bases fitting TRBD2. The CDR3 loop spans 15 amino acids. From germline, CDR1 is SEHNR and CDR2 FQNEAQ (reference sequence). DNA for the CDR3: TGTGCCAGCAGATTAGCGGGGGGGTCCTACAATGAGCAGTTCTTC. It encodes CASRLAGGSYNEQFF.

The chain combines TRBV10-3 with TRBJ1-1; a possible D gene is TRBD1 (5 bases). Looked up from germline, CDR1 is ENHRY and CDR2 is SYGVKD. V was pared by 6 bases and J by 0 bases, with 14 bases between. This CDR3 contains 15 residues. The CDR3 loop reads CAIRGTSGMNTEAFF. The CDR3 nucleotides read TGTGCCATCAGGGGGACCTCGGGCATGAACACTGAAGCTTTCTTT.

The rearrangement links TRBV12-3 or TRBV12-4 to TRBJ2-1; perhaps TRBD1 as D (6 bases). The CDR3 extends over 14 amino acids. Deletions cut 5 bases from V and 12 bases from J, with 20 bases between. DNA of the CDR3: TGTGCCAGCAGTCCGGGCTCAGGGGTTAGTGTGCAGTTCTTC. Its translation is CASSPGSGVSVQFF.

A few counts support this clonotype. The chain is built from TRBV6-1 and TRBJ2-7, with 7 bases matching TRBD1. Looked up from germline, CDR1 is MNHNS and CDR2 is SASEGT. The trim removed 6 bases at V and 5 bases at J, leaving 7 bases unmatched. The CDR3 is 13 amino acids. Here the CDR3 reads CASRLRQGDEQYF. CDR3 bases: TGTGCCAGCAGACTCCGACAGGGCGACGAGCAGTACTTC.

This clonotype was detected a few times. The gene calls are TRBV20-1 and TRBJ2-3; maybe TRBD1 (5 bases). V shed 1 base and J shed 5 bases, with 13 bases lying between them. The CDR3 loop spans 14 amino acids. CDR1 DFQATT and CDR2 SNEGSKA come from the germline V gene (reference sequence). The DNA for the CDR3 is TGCAGTGCTAGAGTGCTAGGGGAAGGAGATACGCAGTATTTT. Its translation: CSARVLGEGDTQYF.